This TCR beta chain was profiled in a study of blood T cell repertoires in COVID-19. The wider study: Collection of acute and convalescent COVID-19 samples took place in the United States, Italy and Spain.

As handled by the study authors: Nucleated cell counts were estimated from reference gene primer amplification. Profiling relied on immunoSEQ multiplex PCR, and the TCRdb table lists in-frame clones only, not all of them. V and J calls and clone size are given by that table; D and trimming were obtained from the DNA. This table holds 130,000 or so clones, approximately 86% found once. The CDR3 sequence is 15 residues long. Germline V lookup: CDR1 MNHEY, CDR2 SVGAGI. V shed 0 bases and J 7 bases; nucleotides not matched to a gene: 3. This receptor was obtained from a woman in her forties or fifties who had recovered from COVID-19. This chain connects TRBV6-5 to TRBJ2-7; 13 bases agree with TRBD2. Sequenced input: peripheral blood. CDR3 DNA: TGTGCCAGCAGTTACTCGGGACTAGCGGGGAATGAGCAGTACTTC. Translation gives CASSYSGLAGNEQYF.